One and the same sample provided the 32 T cell receptor beta chains below, sequenced in a study of blood T cell repertoires in COVID-19. This table comes from immunoSEQ multiplex PCR, and its TCRdb copy is limited to in-frame clones, with some not included. The sample has 160,000 or so clones, around 83% seen once. Sequencing was carried out using PBMCs or T cells enriched from blood (not recorded which). The receptors originated from a man aged 50 or older who had recovered from COVID-19.

CDR3 sequence: CATSTGQSSGNTIYF. DNA of the CDR3: TGTGCCACCAGCACGGGACAGAGCTCTGGAAACACCATATATTTT. The chain employs TRBV15 and TRBJ1-3; 7 bases fit TRBD1. Trimming took 4 bases from V and 0 from J; bases not matched to a gene: 3. The CDR3 is made up of 15 amino acids. Germline V gives CDR1 LNHNV, CDR2 YYDKDF (reference sequence).

This sequence joins TRBV11-3 and TRBJ2-3, with 14 positions matching TRBD2. This CDR3 contains 19 residues. The germline V gene encodes CDR1 SGHNT and CDR2 YENEEA. Trimming cost V 3 bases and J 7 bases; bases outside gene matches: 15. CDR3 DNA sequence: TGTGCCAGCAGCTTGTCCGGGACTAGCGGGGGAAGTACATTACATACGCAGTATTTT. It encodes CASSLSGTSGGSTLHTQYF.

The chain joins TRBV6-5 to TRBJ2-3; 10 bases map to TRBD2. CDR1 and CDR2 (germline): MNHEY, SVGAGI. With 6 bases clipped from V and 3 bases from J, the junction kept 6 bases outside the gene matches. The CDR3 length is 15 residues. CDR3 amino acids: CASSKSGGATDTQYF. CDR3 bases: TGTGCCAGCAGCAAGAGCGGGGGGGCTACAGATACGCAGTATTTT.

This chain joins TRBV10-3 and TRBJ2-7, with D unresolved. CDR1 ENHRY and CDR2 SYGVKD come from the germline V gene. The CDR3 covers 14 residues. The ends were cut back, 0 bases at V and 2 bases at J, with 8 bases in the middle. The CDR3 DNA sequence: TGTGCCATCAGTGAGTCTGGCCAAACCTACGAGCAGTACTTC. It translates to CAISESGQTYEQYF.

The chain couples TRBV30 to TRBJ1-2, with TRBD1 matching 12 bases. Losses at the gene ends were 8 bases for V and 8 bases for J; bases not matched to a gene: 9. The V gene's germline CDR1 is GTSNPN and CDR2 SVGIG (reference sequence). The CDR3 contains 13 residues. Here the CDR3 DNA reads TGTGCCCAGTCGGGACAGGGGGCATGGGGCTACACCTTC. Amino acid sequence: CAQSGQGAWGYTF.

This chain links TRBV7-7 with TRBJ2-5; D not resolved. The CDR3 covers 13 residues. V lost 1 base to trimming and J lost 2 bases, with 5 bases between them. The germline V gene has CDR1 SSHAT and CDR2 FNYEAQ (reference sequence). DNA of the CDR3: TGTGCCAGCAGCTTAGATAGTCAAGAGACCCAGTACTTC. This translates into CASSLDSQETQYF.

The chain combines TRBV4-1 with TRBJ2-1, with D perhaps matching TRBD2 (6 bases). V was clipped by 3 bases and J by 0 bases, with 12 bases between them. CDR3 length: 16 amino acids. Germline V gene data show CDR1 as MGHRA and CDR2 as YSYEKL. The CDR3 region has the DNA TGCGCCAGCAGCCAGCTCGGGGGAAGCTCCTACAATGAGCAGTTCTTC. It specifies CASSQLGGSSYNEQFF.

CDR3 DNA sequence: TGTGCCAGCTCAGCCAATTTGTTGAGCTCCTATAATTCACCCCTCCACTTT. Its translation is CASSANLLSSYNSPLHF. The genes are TRBV18 and TRBJ1-6, with D unclear. The CDR3 has 17 residues. Germline lookup yields CDR1 KGHSH and CDR2 LQKENI. V was clipped by 5 bases and J by 0 bases, with 14 bases between them.

CDR3 sequence: CAISAEQGSNTEAFF. The CDR3 DNA reads as TGTGCCATCAGTGCCGAGCAGGGATCGAACACTGAAGCTTTCTTT. The chain is built from TRBV10-3 and TRBJ1-1, with a possible D match to TRBD1 (5 bases). Germline values: CDR1 ENHRY, CDR2 SYGVKD. V gave up 4 bases and J gave up 1 base, with 13 bases separating them. The CDR3 is 15 residues long.

J is TRBJ1-5 and V is TRBV3-1 (or the pseudogene TRBV3-2), with D uncertain. This CDR3 region has 14 residues. V lost 3 bases, J lost 4 bases, and 10 bases lay in between. Germline V gene data show CDR1 as LGHDT and CDR2 as YNNKEL (reference sequence). CDR3 nucleotides: TGTGCCAGCAGCCAGTTGACGGGGAATCAGCCCCAGCATTTT. It encodes CASSQLTGNQPQHF.

This clone has a handful of counts. This chain uses TRBV9 with TRBJ1-5; 8 bases align to TRBD1. The CDR3 has 15 residues. Germline CDR1 is SGDLS and CDR2 is YYNGEE. J lost 3 bases, V lost 0 bases, and 2 bases had no gene match. CDR3 coding DNA: TGTGCCAGCAGCGTAGGGGGACAGGACAATCAGCCCCAGCATTTT. Its protein product is CASSVGGQDNQPQHF.

The genes are TRBV7-8 and TRBJ1-5, with D maybe TRBD1 (5 bases). This CDR3 has 14 residues. V was cut by 2 bases and J by 6 bases, with 11 bases left in between. Germline lookup yields CDR1 SGHVS and CDR2 FQNEAQ. The CDR3 coding sequence is TGTGCCAGCAGCTTACAGGGAGGCGGTCAGCCCCAGCATTTT. It translates to CASSLQGGGQPQHF. Using reference TRBV7-8 and TRBJ1-5 for the parts outside the CDR3, the full variable domain is GAGVSQSPRYKVAKRGQDVALRCDPISGHVSLFWYQQALGQGPEFLTYFQNEAQLDKSGLPSDRFFAERPEGSVSTLKIQRTQQEDSAVYLCASSLQGGGQPQHFGDGTRLSIL.

The chain carries TRBV5-1 and TRBJ2-1; TRBD2 agrees at 11 bases. V lost 0 bases to trimming and J lost 2 bases; unmatched junction nucleotides: 1. The CDR3 consists of 16 residues. Germline V lookup: CDR1 SGHRS, CDR2 YFSETQ. The DNA for the CDR3 is TGCGCCAGCAGCTTGGGGACTAGCGGGCCCTACAATGAGCAGTTCTTC. Translated: CASSLGTSGPYNEQFF. The full variable domain, in which reference TRBV5-1 and TRBJ2-1 provide the parts outside the CDR3, is KAGVTQTPRYLIKTRGQQVTLSCSPISGHRSVSWYQQTPGQGLQFLFEYFSETQRNKGNFPGRFSGRQFSNSRSEMNVSTLELGDSALYLCASSLGTSGPYNEQFFGPGTRLTVL.

The V gene is TRBV19, the J gene TRBJ1-5, with D maybe TRBD1 (6 bases). CDR3 length: 15 residues. CDR1 and CDR2 from the germline V gene are LNHDA and SQIVND (reference sequence). Trimming shortened V by 3 bases and J by 4 bases, and 13 bases separated the two germline ends. This CDR3 reads CASSIDRSANQPQHF. In nucleotides, the CDR3 is TGTGCCAGTAGTATCGACAGGTCTGCAAATCAGCCCCAGCATTTT.

The rearrangement joins TRBV7-8 to TRBJ1-4; 8 bases are a match to TRBD1. J gave up 10 bases and V 0 bases, and 7 bases lay outside the gene matches. This CDR3 spans 15 amino acids. Germline V gene lookup returns CDR1 SGHVS and CDR2 FQNEAQ. The CDR3 bases are TGTGCCAGCAGCTTAGCGCGGACAGGGTTGGGAAAACTGTTTTTT. Protein product: CASSLARTGLGKLFF.

This chain connects TRBV12-3 or TRBV12-4 to TRBJ1-2; 8 bases align to TRBD1. The CDR3 covers 13 residues. After removal of 5 bases from V and 7 bases from J, the junction contained 6 bases not matched to a gene. The CDR3 loop is CASSRQGPGGYTF. The CDR3 DNA reads as TGTGCCAGCAGTCGACAGGGGCCGGGTGGCTACACCTTC.

This clone was found once. This chain uses TRBV5-8 with TRBJ1-5; a weak D match, TRBD1 (5 bases). This CDR3 region has 13 residues. V was cut by 4 bases and J by 6 bases, with 11 bases left in between. Germline CDR1 and CDR2: SGHTS and YDEGEE. CDR3 sequence (DNA): TGTGCCAGCAGCGGAACCGGGGGTCAGCCCCAGCATTTT. Its translation is CASSGTGGQPQHF.

The chain has TRBV18 and TRBJ1-5; 9 bases map to TRBD1. This CDR3 contains 16 residues. Germline V CDR1 and CDR2: KGHSH, LQKENI. With 2 bases clipped from V and 6 bases from J, the junction kept 8 bases outside the gene matches. CDR3: CASSPNTGGEGQPQHF. Written as DNA, the CDR3 is TGTGCCAGCTCACCAAACACAGGGGGCGAAGGTCAGCCCCAGCATTTT. Full variable domain (remainder filled in from reference TRBV18 and TRBJ1-5): NAGVMQNPRHLVRRRGQEARLRCSPMKGHSHVYWYRQLPEEGLKFMVYLQKENIIDESGMPKERFSAEFPKEGPSILRIQQVVRGDSAAYFCASSPNTGGEGQPQHFGDGTRLSIL.

This sequence joins TRBV30 and TRBJ2-5; 14 bases are a match to TRBD2. Germline lookup yields CDR1 GTSNPN and CDR2 SVGIG (reference sequence). The CDR3 is 16 residues long. Germline trimming cut 3 bases from V and 5 bases from J; bases unmatched to any gene: 8. The CDR3 spells CAWRATSGGALETQYF. In DNA, the CDR3 is TGTGCCTGGAGGGCGACTAGCGGGGGGGCGCTGGAGACCCAGTACTTC. The complete variable domain, with remaining parts taken from reference TRBV30 and TRBJ2-5, reads SQTIHQWPATLVQPVGSPLSLECTVEGTSNPNLYWYRQAAGRGLQLLFYSVGIGQISSEVPQNLSASRPQDRQFILSSKKLLLSDSGFYLCAWRATSGGALETQYFGPGTRLLVL.

The gene calls are TRBV20-1 and TRBJ2-7; a weak D match, TRBD1 (5 bases). Germline-derived CDR1 and CDR2 are DFQATT and SNEGSKA (reference sequence). The CDR3 consists of 12 residues. V lost 3 bases and J 7 bases, leaving 13 bases between the germline ends. The DNA of the CDR3 is TGCAGTGCTAGTGATCAGGGAAAAGAGCAGTACTTC. It encodes CSASDQGKEQYF.

This chain joins TRBV5-8 and TRBJ1-5; D not certain. Germline values: CDR1 SGHTS, CDR2 YDEGEE. CDR3 length: 13 amino acids. V lost 1 base and J lost 4, with 6 bases in between. This CDR3 is CASSLFRNQPQHF. Here the CDR3 DNA reads TGTGCCAGCAGCTTGTTCCGGAATCAGCCCCAGCATTTT.

This clone was counted between two and nine times. The V and J genes are TRBV19 and TRBJ1-2, with TRBD1 matching over 7 bases. The J segment lost 8 bases and the V segment lost 1 base, leaving 7 bases of the junction unmatched. The CDR3 covers 14 residues. Per germline, CDR1 LNHDA and CDR2 SQIVND (reference sequence). The CDR3 spells CASSIVGDSAGYTF. CDR3 DNA: TGTGCCAGTAGTATAGTGGGGGACAGCGCCGGCTACACCTTC.

The CDR3 spells CASSRTGHNYGYTF. The CDR3 nucleotides read TGTGCCAGCAGTCGGACAGGGCATAACTATGGCTACACCTTC. V usage is TRBV6-2 or TRBV6-3 and J usage is TRBJ1-2; 8 positions agree with TRBD1. V lost 5 bases, J lost 1 base, and 3 bases stayed unmatched. The CDR3 runs to 14 residues. The V gene's germline CDR1 is MNHEY and CDR2 SVGEGT.

This chain uses TRBV19 with TRBJ1-6; D is ambiguous. CDR3 length equals 12 residues. V was pared by 9 bases and J by 9 bases, with 12 bases between. Germline V lookup: CDR1 LNHDA, CDR2 SQIVND (reference sequence). The chain's CDR3 is CASRPGSSPLHF. CDR3 sequence (DNA): TGTGCCAGCCGACCGGGATCTTCACCCCTCCACTTT.

This clone was seen just once. A read error is possible here, since a much larger clone lies one base away. This chain joins TRBV7-3 and TRBJ2-2; D not resolved. V gave up 2 bases and J gave up 10 bases, with 17 bases separating them. Germline V gene lookup returns CDR1 SGHTA and CDR2 FQGTGA. The CDR3 consists of 15 residues. In DNA form, the CDR3 reads TGTGCCAGCAGCTTAGTCCCATTTAGCCCCGAGGAGCTGTTTTTT. The encoded protein is CASSLVPFSPEELFF.

The rearrangement uses TRBV7-8 and TRBJ1-3; D gene ambiguous. Per the germline V gene, CDR1 is SGHVS and CDR2 is FQNEAQ. This CDR3 is 16 amino acids long. Trimming pared 0 bases from V and 0 bases from J, leaving 9 bases between. The CDR3 nucleotides read TGTGCCAGCAGCTTAGCGACACTTGCCTCTGGAAACACCATATATTTT. Its translation: CASSLATLASGNTIYF.

The CDR3 is CASRSRGGPDTQYF. The CDR3 DNA sequence: TGTGCCAGCAGATCGCGGGGGGGCCCAGATACGCAGTATTTT. The genes are TRBV3-1 (or the pseudogene TRBV3-2) and TRBJ2-3, with 9 bases lining up with TRBD2. CDR3 size: 14 residues. The V gene's germline CDR1 is LGHDT and CDR2 YNNKEL (reference sequence). The trim removed 6 bases at V and 4 bases at J, leaving 5 bases unmatched.

The V call is TRBV11-2, the J call TRBJ2-1, with a tentative D call TRBD1 (6 bases). In germline, CDR1 is SGHAT, CDR2 FQNNGV. The CDR3 runs 13 residues. Trimming took 2 bases from V and 7 from J, leaving 9 bases between them. CDR3 bases: TGTGCCAGCAGCTTAAACAGGGTTAATGAGCAGTTCTTC. It yields the protein CASSLNRVNEQFF.

In its sample, this clone was seen once. V is TRBV7-9 and J is TRBJ2-5; D is perhaps TRBD2 (6 bases). The CDR3 contains 14 residues. Germline-derived CDR1 and CDR2 are SEHNR and FQNEAQ (reference sequence). The ends were cut back, 5 bases at V and 5 bases at J, with 15 bases in the middle. In DNA, the CDR3 is TGTGCCAGCAGCCCCGCGGGGCGTTCCGAGACCCAGTACTTC. Encoded protein: CASSPAGRSETQYF.

The CDR3 loop is CASSSNLGQVTNIQYF. DNA of the CDR3: TGTGCCAGCAGCTCAAACCTTGGGCAAGTTACGAACATTCAGTACTTC. V is TRBV7-8 and J is TRBJ2-4; no clear D. Trimming removed 4 bases from V and 7 bases from J, with 20 bases in between. Germline V gene lookup returns CDR1 SGHVS and CDR2 FQNEAQ. This CDR3 region has 16 residues.

The chain is built from TRBV27 and TRBJ1-2; no clear D. The germline V gene encodes CDR1 MNHEY and CDR2 SMNVEV (reference sequence). CDR3 length: 13 amino acids. The V and J ends lost 9 bases and 2 bases respectively, with 13 bases between them. Here the CDR3 reads CASYRPGNYGYTF. In DNA form, the CDR3 reads TGTGCCAGTTACCGGCCGGGGAACTATGGCTACACCTTC.

The chain links TRBV29-1 to TRBJ2-7; D remains unclear. The germline gives CDR1 SQVTM, CDR2 ANQGSEA. With 5 bases removed from V and 0 bases from J, the gap between germline ends came to 11 bases. This CDR3 region has 13 residues. CDR3 nucleotides: TGCAGCGTTCTTGACACGAGCTCCTACGAGCAGTACTTC. Amino acid sequence: CSVLDTSSYEQYF.